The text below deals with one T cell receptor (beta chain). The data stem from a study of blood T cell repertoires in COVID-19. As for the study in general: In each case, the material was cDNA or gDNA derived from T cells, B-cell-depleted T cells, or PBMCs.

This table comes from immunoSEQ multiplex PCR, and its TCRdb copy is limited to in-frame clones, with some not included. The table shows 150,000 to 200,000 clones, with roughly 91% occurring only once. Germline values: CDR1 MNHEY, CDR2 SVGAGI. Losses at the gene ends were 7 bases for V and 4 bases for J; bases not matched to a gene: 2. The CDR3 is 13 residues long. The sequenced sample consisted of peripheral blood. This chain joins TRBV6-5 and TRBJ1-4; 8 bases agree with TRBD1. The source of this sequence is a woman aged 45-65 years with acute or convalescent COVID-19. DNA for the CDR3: TGTGCCAGCAAGGACAGGGTTAATGAAAAACTGTTTTTT. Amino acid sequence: CASKDRVNEKLFF.